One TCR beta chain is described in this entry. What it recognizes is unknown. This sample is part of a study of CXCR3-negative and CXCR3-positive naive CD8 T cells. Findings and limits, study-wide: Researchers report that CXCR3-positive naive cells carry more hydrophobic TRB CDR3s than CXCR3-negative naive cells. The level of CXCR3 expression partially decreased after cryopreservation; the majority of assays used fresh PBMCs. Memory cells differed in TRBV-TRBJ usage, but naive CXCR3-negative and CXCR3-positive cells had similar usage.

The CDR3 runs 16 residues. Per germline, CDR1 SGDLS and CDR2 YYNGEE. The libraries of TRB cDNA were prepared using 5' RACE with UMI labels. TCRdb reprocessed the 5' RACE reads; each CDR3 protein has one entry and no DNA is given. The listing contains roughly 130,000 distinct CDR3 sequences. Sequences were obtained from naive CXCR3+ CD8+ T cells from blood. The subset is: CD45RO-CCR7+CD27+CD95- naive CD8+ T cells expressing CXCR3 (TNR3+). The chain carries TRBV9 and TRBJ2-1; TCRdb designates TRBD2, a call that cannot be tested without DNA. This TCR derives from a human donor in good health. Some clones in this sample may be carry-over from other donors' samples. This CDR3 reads CASSVAPGGSYNEQFF.